These T cell receptor beta chains were read from a single sample in a study of blood T cell repertoires in COVID-19. The method was immunoSEQ multiplex PCR; TCRdb's version includes in-frame clones alone and lacks a portion of them. The data show roughly 35,000 clones, approximately 86% seen once. The material sequenced was peripheral blood. Every receptor here comes from a man aged 50 or older with active or convalescent COVID-19. CDR3s include the opening cysteine and the closing phenylalanine or tryptophan. Fields, in order: J gene, clone size, V gene, CDR3 length, D gene, CDR3 DNA, CDR3 protein. D genes are given only for firm matches. For some rows the clone size is stated as once, few or many, or as a class when expanded; others skip it.

>TRBJ2-7|few|TRBV29-1|13|TRBD1
TGCAGCGTCACCGGGACAGGGGGCCGCGAGCAGTACTTC
CSVTGTGGREQYF
>TRBJ1-1|NA|TRBV7-2|16|TRBD1
TGTGCCAGCAGCGCTCGACAGGGGGCGTTGGTCACTGAAGCTTTCTTT
CASSARQGALVTEAFF
>TRBJ2-7|NA|TRBV6-1|16|NA
TGTGCCAGCAGTGAACCGGTGAAGGGGCTTATCTGGGAGCAGTACTTC
CASSEPVKGLIWEQYF
>TRBJ1-5|NA|TRBV28|19|TRBD1
TGTGCCAGCAGTTTCCCCGGACAGGGGGCAGCTTATAGCAATCAGCCCCAGCATTTT
CASSFPGQGAAYSNQPQHF
>TRBJ2-1|NA|TRBV18|12|NA
TGTGCCAGCTCACCAGACTGGTATGAGCAGTTCTTC
CASSPDWYEQFF
>TRBJ1-2|few|TRBV3-1/TRBV3-2|16|TRBD1
TGTGCCAGCAGCCAAGACCGGGACAGCAATAACTATGGCTACACCTTC
CASSQDRDSNNYGYTF
>TRBJ1-6|NA|TRBV27|15|NA
TGTGCCAGCAGTTCCCCCACGGGGGGCGTTTCACCCCTCCACTTT
CASSSPTGGVSPLHF
>TRBJ2-1|NA|TRBV11-3|16|TRBD2
TGTGCCAGCAGCTTAGATGGGACTAGCGGGGTGAATGAGCAGTTCTTC
CASSLDGTSGVNEQFF
>TRBJ1-2|medium-sized|TRBV28|14|NA
TGTGCCAGCAGCCCTGAGCCTCGGGGCTATGGCTACACCTTC
CASSPEPRGYGYTF
>TRBJ1-2|NA|TRBV5-4|13|TRBD1
TGTGCCAGCAGCTTGGTTCAGGGGGGTGGCTACACCTTC
CASSLVQGGGYTF
>TRBJ2-1|NA|TRBV13|18|TRBD2
TGTGCCAGCAGCATGCCGACTTTAGCGGGAGGGCCTTCTGATGAGCAGTTCTTC
CASSMPTLAGGPSDEQFF
>TRBJ2-5|NA|TRBV5-1|14|NA
TGCGCCAGCAGCTTGGCGACAGCCCAAGAGACCCAGTACTTC
CASSLATAQETQYF
>TRBJ2-1|NA|TRBV21-1|21|NA
TGTGCCAGCAGCAAAAACACGCTGGAGGTCAGCGGGAGACGTGACTACAATGAGCAGTTCTTC
CASSKNTLEVSGRRDYNEQFF
>TRBJ1-2|NA|TRBV7-9|16|TRBD1
TGTGCCAGCAGCTTAGAGGGGACAGGGGGAAACTATGGCTACACCTTC
CASSLEGTGGNYGYTF
>TRBJ2-3|NA|TRBV5-4|17|TRBD2
TGTGCCAGCAGCCCCACGACTAGCGGGACGGAGGCAGATACGCAGTATTTT
CASSPTTSGTEADTQYF
>TRBJ2-3|NA|TRBV6-1|15|NA
TGTGCCAGCAGTGATGACGGGGGAGGCACAGATACGCAGTATTTT
CASSDDGGGTDTQYF
>TRBJ1-5|medium-sized|TRBV7-9|15|NA
TGTGCCAGCAGCTTAACGGGCGCAGGGGATCAGCCCCAGCATTTT
CASSLTGAGDQPQHF
>TRBJ2-5|NA|TRBV4-3|15|TRBD2
TGCGCCAGCAGTCAAGGGGGGACTAGAGGGGAGACCCAGTACTTC
CASSQGGTRGETQYF
>TRBJ1-2|large|TRBV15|12|TRBD1
TGTGCCACCAGTACAGGGGGAAGGATCCACACCTTC
CATSTGGRIHTF
>TRBJ2-2|NA|TRBV7-8|18|TRBD2
TGTGCCAGCAGCGGATCACTAGCGGGAGAAGCGAACACCGGGGAGCTGTTTTTT
CASSGSLAGEANTGELFF
>TRBJ1-6|NA|TRBV20-1|11|NA
TGCAGTGCTTACAGGAATTCACCCCTCCACTTT
CSAYRNSPLHF
>TRBJ1-1|once|TRBV3-1/TRBV3-2|14|TRBD1
TGTGCCAGCAGCCAGGGACAGGGGGACACTGAAGCTTTCTTT
CASSQGQGDTEAFF
>TRBJ2-2|NA|TRBV6-4|15|NA
TGTGCCAGCAGCGTCGACCCTAGTAACACCGGGGAGCTGTTTTTT
CASSVDPSNTGELFF
>TRBJ2-1|NA|TRBV6-2/TRBV6-3|11|NA
TGTGCCAGCAGCCCGGACAGTGAGCAGTTCTTC
CASSPDSEQFF
>TRBJ2-3|NA|TRBV6-1|17|TRBD2
TGTGCCAGCAGTGAATGGGGACTATCCAGAAACACAGATACGCAGTATTTT
CASSEWGLSRNTDTQYF
>TRBJ2-1|NA|TRBV7-3|15|TRBD1
TGTGCCAGCAGCCCTTCGCCAGGGGGCTTTGGTGAGCAGTTCTTC
CASSPSPGGFGEQFF
>TRBJ2-7|NA|TRBV4-3|17|TRBD2
TGCGCCAGCAGCCCGGGACTAGCGGGAGGGCCTTCCTACGAGCAGTACTTC
CASSPGLAGGPSYEQYF
>TRBJ1-6|NA|TRBV7-2|15|TRBD1
TGTGCCAGCAGTCGAGGGGGCGCCAGTAATTCACCCCTCCACTTT
CASSRGGASNSPLHF
>TRBJ2-1|few|TRBV9|15|TRBD2
TGTGCCAGCAGCGTAGGACTAGCGGGGGCCAATGAGCAGTTCTTC
CASSVGLAGANEQFF
>TRBJ2-1|NA|TRBV23-1|20|TRBD2
TGCGCCAGCAGTCAAGTGGGGAGCCAGGGGCTAGCGGGGAACTACAATGAGCAGTTCTTC
CASSQVGSQGLAGNYNEQFF
>TRBJ2-3|NA|TRBV7-9|14|NA
TGTGCCAGCAGCTTAGGGAGGGGCACAGATACGCAGTATTTT
CASSLGRGTDTQYF
>TRBJ2-7|NA|TRBV6-1|17|TRBD2
TGTGCCAGCAGTGAACTACGGACTAGCGGGTTTCCATACGAGCAGTACTTC
CASSELRTSGFPYEQYF
>TRBJ2-7|NA|TRBV10-3|15|NA
TGTGCCATCAGTGAGATGGCAACAGGGATTTACGAGCAGTACTTC
CAISEMATGIYEQYF
>TRBJ2-1|NA|TRBV5-6|17|NA
TGTGCCAGCAGCTTGGGGGGCCAGGGGGGCTCCTACAATGAGCAGTTCTTC
CASSLGGQGGSYNEQFF
>TRBJ2-5|NA|TRBV7-2|16|TRBD1
TGTGCCAGCAGCTTTCGAGACAGGGGGCCCCAAGAGACCCAGTACTTC
CASSFRDRGPQETQYF
>TRBJ2-7|NA|TRBV18|14|TRBD1
TGTGCCAGCTCACCTGTAGACAGGGCCAACGAGCAGTACTTC
CASSPVDRANEQYF